This TCR beta chain was found in a study of cytomegalovirus exposure and HLA in healthy donors. Primers: 60 Vbeta forward and 13 Jbeta reverse. Assay used: immunoSEQ multiplex PCR; TCRdb lists only in-frame clones, some missing. Counted here are some 200,000 clones, about 80% occurring once; the ten biggest clones make up 0.58%. CDR1 KGHSH and CDR2 LQKENI come from the germline V gene. The CDR3 runs 17 residues. V shed 0 bases, J shed 3 bases, and the junction held 4 bases outside the gene matches. This chain joins TRBV18 and TRBJ2-6; TRBD1 matches at 8 bases. The TCR comes from a woman aged 40 to 49 in good health and CMV-seronegative. Sequenced sample: PBMCs. CDR3 loop: CASSPPDRVGGANVLTF. CDR3 bases: TGTGCCAGCTCACCACCGGACAGGGTTGGTGGGGCCAACGTCCTGACTTTC. The complete variable domain, with remaining parts taken from reference TRBV18 and TRBJ2-6, reads NAGVMQNPRHLVRRRGQEARLRCSPMKGHSHVYWYRQLPEEGLKFMVYLQKENIIDESGMPKERFSAEFPKEGPSILRIQQVVRGDSAAYFCASSPPDRVGGANVLTFGAGSRLTVL.